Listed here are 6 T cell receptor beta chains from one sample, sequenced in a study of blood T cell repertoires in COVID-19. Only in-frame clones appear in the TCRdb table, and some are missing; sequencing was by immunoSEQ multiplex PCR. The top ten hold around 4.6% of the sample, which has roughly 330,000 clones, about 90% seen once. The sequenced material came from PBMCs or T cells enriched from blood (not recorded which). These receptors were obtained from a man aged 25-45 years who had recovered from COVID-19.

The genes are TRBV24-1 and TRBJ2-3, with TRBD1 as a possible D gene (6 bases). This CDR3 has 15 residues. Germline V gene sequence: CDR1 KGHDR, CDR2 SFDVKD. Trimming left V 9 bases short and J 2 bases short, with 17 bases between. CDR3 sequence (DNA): TGTGCCACCGGGGAGACAGGTTCGATCACAGATACGCAGTATTTT. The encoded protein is CATGETGSITDTQYF.

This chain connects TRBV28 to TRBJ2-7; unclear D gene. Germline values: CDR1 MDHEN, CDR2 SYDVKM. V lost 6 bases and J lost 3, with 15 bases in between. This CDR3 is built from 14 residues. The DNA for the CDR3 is TGTGCCAGCAGGCCACCCGCCAGGCACTACGAGCAGTACTTC. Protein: CASRPPARHYEQYF. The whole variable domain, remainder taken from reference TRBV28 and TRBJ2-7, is DVKVTQSSRYLVKRTGEKVFLECVQDMDHENMFWYRQDPGLGLRLIYFSYDVKMKEKGDIPEGYSVSREKKERFSLILESASTNQTSMYLCASRPPARHYEQYFGPGTRLTVT.

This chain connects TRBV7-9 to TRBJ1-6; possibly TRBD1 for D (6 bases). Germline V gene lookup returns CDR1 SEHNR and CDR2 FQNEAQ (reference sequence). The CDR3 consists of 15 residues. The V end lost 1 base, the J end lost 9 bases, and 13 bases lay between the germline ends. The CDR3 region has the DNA TGTGCCAGCAGCTTAGGGGGGCATCCTATTTCACCCCTCCACTTT. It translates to CASSLGGHPISPLHF.

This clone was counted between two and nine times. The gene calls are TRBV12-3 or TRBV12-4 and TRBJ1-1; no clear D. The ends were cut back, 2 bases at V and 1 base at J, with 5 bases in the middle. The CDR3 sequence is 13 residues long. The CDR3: CASSLPGNTEAFF. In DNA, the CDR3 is TGTGCCAGCAGTTTACCGGGGAACACTGAAGCTTTCTTT.

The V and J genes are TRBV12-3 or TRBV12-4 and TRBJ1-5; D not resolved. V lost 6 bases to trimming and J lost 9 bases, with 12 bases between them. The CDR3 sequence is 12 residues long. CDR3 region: CASSEGRWPQHF. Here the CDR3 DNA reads TGTGCCAGCAGCGAAGGGAGATGGCCCCAGCATTTT.

The CDR3 DNA follows: TGTGCCAGCCGCGGCGACAGCTCTGGAAACACCATATATTTT. Translated: CASRGDSSGNTIYF. V gene TRBV28 combines with J gene TRBJ1-3, with D possibly being TRBD1 (5 bases). The V gene's germline CDR1 is MDHEN and CDR2 SYDVKM. The CDR3 length is 14 residues. V gave up 8 bases and J gave up 0 bases, with 11 bases separating them.